This T cell receptor beta chain came from a study of vaccination and CD4 T cells after COVID-19. A remark on this clonotype: The antigen is undetermined.

There are 14 residues in the CDR3. In germline, CDR1 is DFQATT, CDR2 SNEGSKA (reference sequence). Unmatched junction bases numbered 9, after V lost 6 bases and J lost 7 bases. Time point meaning: late sampling 161 to 241 days after vaccination in a few convalescent patients. Study-wide findings and caveats: Early post-infection timepoints were missing, and relatively few convalescent patients were studied. From 21 to 38, the median of SARS-CoV-2-reactive clonotypes rose without reaching significance.

MiXCR, applied by TCRdb to the PCR reads, yields one record per CDR3 protein. The repertoire holds about 36,000 distinct CDR3 sequences, with 35% to 45% as singletons. V usage is TRBV20-1 and J usage is TRBJ2-1, with 10 bases aligning to TRBD2. Here the sequenced sample was CD4+ T cells from blood, taken about 7 months after SARS-CoV-2 vaccination. This sequence was found in a human donor who had recovered from COVID-19. CDR3 protein: CSAVTSGVWNEQFF. CDR3 nucleotides: TGCAGTGCGGTTACTAGCGGGGTATGGAATGAGCAGTTCTTC.